This TCR beta chain stems from a study of CD8 T cells in ankylosing spondylitis. Study results and limitations: Matched ankylosing spondylitis synovial fluid reportedly showed significant enrichment of disease-linked clones.

MiXCR, applied by TCRdb to the 5' RACE reads, yields one record per CDR3 protein. The table includes approximately 250,000 distinct CDR3 sequences, over 9.5% detected once. With respect to this clonotype: Its antigen is unidentified.

Per germline, CDR1 SGHRS and CDR2 YFSETQ. The CDR3 is 15 amino acids. Trimming removed 7 bases from V and 3 bases from J, with 20 bases in between. Sequencing was done on a sample of blood, either unsorted or a sorted T cell fraction (not recorded which). This receptor was identified in a male donor with ankylosing spondylitis or in good health (not recorded which). This rearrangement joins TRBV5-1 to TRBJ2-7; possibly TRBD1 for D (9 bases). DNA of the CDR3: TGCGCCAGCGGCCCGGGACAGGGACTAGACTACGAGCAGTACTTC. Its protein product is CASGPGQGLDYEQYF. The variable domain in full, completed from reference TRBV5-1 and TRBJ2-7, reads KAGVTQTPRYLIKTRGQQVTLSCSPISGHRSVSWYQQTPGQGLQFLFEYFSETQRNKGNFPGRFSGRQFSNSRSEMNVSTLELGDSALYLCASGPGQGLDYEQYFGPGTRLTVT.